This TCR beta chain was retrieved from a study of blood T cell repertoires in COVID-19. Original analysis: Amplification from reference gene primers served as the basis for estimated nucleated cell counts. Here immunoSEQ multiplex PCR was the method, and the copy in TCRdb shows in-frame clones only, minus some. The V and J calls and clone size are taken from that table; D and trimming were inferred from the DNA. The sample has about 430,000 clones, about 90% seen once. What was sequenced was peripheral blood. This sequence was found in a man between 18 and 29 years old with COVID-19, enrolled during active disease.

The CDR3 nucleotides read TGTGCCAGCAGCTCACCCCCCGGGACTAGCGGGGGTACAGATACGCAGTATTTT. Amino acid sequence: CASSSPPGTSGGTDTQYF. The rearrangement links TRBV11-2 to TRBJ2-3; 14 positions match TRBD2. This CDR3 contains 18 residues. V lost 4 bases, J lost 3 bases, and 9 bases stayed unmatched. Germline-derived CDR1 and CDR2 are SGHAT and FQNNGV.